These T cell receptor beta chains were read from a single sample in a study of blood T cell repertoires in COVID-19. Sequenced by immunoSEQ multiplex PCR; TCRdb stores in-frame clones only, minus some. In the table there are just over 650,000 clones, 85% to 90% of which are singletons. Material for sequencing was peripheral blood. Receptor source: a woman younger than 30 with acute or convalescent COVID-19. Both conserved end residues are part of each CDR3. Fields, in order: clone size, D gene, J gene, CDR3 length, V gene, CDR3 protein, CDR3 DNA. The D gene is left open where the match is weak. Expanded clones get a size class; other rows say once, few or many, or leave the size out.

-	TRBD1	TRBJ1-2	18	TRBV4-2	CASSQVLRRDSSNYGYTF	TGTGCCAGCAGCCAAGTCCTTCGCCGGGACAGCTCTAACTATGGCTACACCTTC
-	TRBD1	TRBJ2-7	14	TRBV19	CASSRDRVLHEQYF	TGTGCCAGTAGTAGGGACAGGGTCCTTCACGAGCAGTACTTC
-	-	TRBJ1-2	12	TRBV19	CASRMGDYGYTF	TGTGCCAGTAGGATGGGAGACTATGGCTACACCTTC
-	-	TRBJ1-1	11	TRBV20-1	CSANPTGEAFF	TGCAGTGCAAACCCTACAGGTGAAGCTTTCTTT
-	TRBD1	TRBJ1-2	14	TRBV15	CATSPSDRVRGYTF	TGTGCCACCAGCCCCTCCGACAGGGTCAGGGGCTACACCTTC
-	-	TRBJ1-1	14	TRBV24-1	CATRDSRGSHGAFF	TGTGCCACCAGGGACTCGAGGGGGTCCCACGGCGCTTTCTTT
-	-	TRBJ2-1	18	TRBV21-1	CASSKLIRKRGNYNEQFF	TGTGCCAGCAGCAAACTTATACGGAAGCGGGGAAACTACAATGAGCAGTTCTTC
-	-	TRBJ1-2	15	TRBV7-8	CASSIQGTANYGYTF	TGTGCCAGCAGCATACAGGGAACGGCTAACTATGGCTACACCTTC
-	TRBD1	TRBJ1-2	14	TRBV6-4	CASSDSRGRRGYTF	TGTGCCAGCAGTGACTCAAGGGGGCGGCGTGGCTACACCTTC
once	-	TRBJ1-1	14	TRBV19	CASSTAGGSTEAFF	TGTGCCAGTAGTACCGCAGGCGGGTCCACTGAAGCTTTCTTT
-	TRBD1	TRBJ2-7	18	TRBV12-5	CASGFWTGARGIVGEQYF	TGTGCTAGTGGTTTCTGGACAGGGGCTAGAGGGATTGTCGGCGAGCAGTACTTC
few	-	TRBJ1-1	18	TRBV12-2	CASRLGANRAPGETEAFF	TGTGCAAGTCGCTTAGGGGCTAACAGGGCCCCAGGAGAAACTGAAGCTTTCTTT
-	-	TRBJ1-2	13	TRBV5-1	CASSSEDLWGYTF	TGCGCCAGCAGCTCGGAGGACCTATGGGGCTACACCTTC
-	-	TRBJ1-2	15	TRBV9	CASSGGTEPRYGYTF	TGTGCCAGCAGCGGCGGGACGGAGCCTAGGTATGGCTACACCTTC
-	-	TRBJ1-4	16	TRBV7-6	CASSLGGYRTNEKLFF	TGTGCCAGCAGCTTAGGAGGGTATCGAACTAATGAAAAACTGTTTTTT
-	TRBD1	TRBJ1-2	16	TRBV5-5	CASSLVRQGGTYGYTF	TGTGCCAGCAGCTTGGTGAGACAGGGGGGTACCTATGGCTACACCTTC
-	-	TRBJ1-2	14	TRBV10-1	CASSESGRNYGYTF	TGCGCCAGCAGTGAGTCGGGCAGAAACTATGGCTACACCTTC
once	TRBD1	TRBJ1-4	17	TRBV9	CASSVGIMGQINEKLFF	TGTGCCAGCAGCGTAGGAATCATGGGACAGATTAATGAAAAACTGTTTTTT
-	TRBD1	TRBJ2-2	14	TRBV5-6	CASSLDRGAGELFF	TGTGCCAGCAGCTTGGACAGGGGCGCCGGGGAGCTGTTTTTT
-	TRBD1	TRBJ1-1	14	TRBV7-3	CASSFEGASTEAFF	TGTGCCAGCAGCTTCGAGGGGGCGAGCACTGAAGCTTTCTTT
-	-	TRBJ2-6	18	TRBV21-1	CASSRDRGRESGANVLTF	TGTGCCAGCAGCCGGGACAGGGGCCGAGAATCTGGGGCCAACGTCCTGACTTTC
-	-	TRBJ1-1	13	TRBV27	CASSFGMNTEAFF	TGTGCCAGCAGTTTTGGCATGAACACTGAAGCTTTCTTT